This record covers a single T cell receptor beta chain. Generated by immunoSEQ multiplex PCR, the TCRdb table keeps only in-frame clones and is missing some. The sample has some 150,000 clones; 86% are singletons. The data were obtained in a study of blood T cell repertoires in COVID-19. Sequenced material: PBMCs or T cells enriched from blood (not recorded which). This TCR was recovered from a man aged 45-65 years who had recovered from COVID-19.

CDR3 nucleotide sequence: TGTGCCACCAGTGACCCTCGATGGACTAGCGGGGGGTCATACAATGAGCAGTTCTTC. Residues: CATSDPRWTSGGSYNEQFF. The chain recombines TRBV24-1 with TRBJ2-1; 14 bases fit TRBD2. The CDR3 extends over 19 amino acids. From germline, CDR1 is KGHDR and CDR2 SFDVKD. Trimming cost V 4 bases and J 4 bases; bases outside gene matches: 11.